This TCR beta chain comes out of a study of blood T cell repertoires in COVID-19. Study details: COVID-19 samples collected from the United States, Italy and Spain covered acute and convalescent phases.

TCRdb's copy holds only in-frame clones and misses some; the assay was immunoSEQ multiplex PCR. The table shows 60,000 to 90,000 clones, with more than 60% occurring only once. The CDR3 covers 13 residues. The V gene's germline CDR1 is MNHEY and CDR2 SVGAGI. After removal of 9 bases from V and 2 bases from J, the junction contained 3 bases not matched to a gene. The sequence came from a man aged 60 to 69 with acute or convalescent COVID-19. Sequencing was performed on peripheral blood. The gene calls are TRBV6-5 and TRBJ1-2, with TRBD1 matching 10 bases. The CDR3 DNA is TGTGCCAGTCCGGGACAGGGGAACTATGGCTACACCTTC. Amino acids: CASPGQGNYGYTF.